This T cell receptor (beta chain) was obtained from a study of cytomegalovirus exposure and HLA in healthy donors. Study-level background: The roughly 670 first-cohort repertoires shared a platform with the approximately 130 validation repertoires, as reported in a later analysis. Points from the study as a whole: As was reported, the classifier diagnosed cytomegalovirus status with high specificity and sensitivity. The listing of 150 to 200 TCR beta chains classed them as cytomegalovirus-associated.

This clone was found once. The antigen is unknown. Some clones are missing from TCRdb's copy, which holds only in-frame ones; the method was immunoSEQ multiplex PCR. The sample lists 71,000 or so clones; less than 95% were seen once. Losses at the gene ends were 6 bases for V and 3 bases for J; bases not matched to a gene: 7. CDR3 length: 15 residues. Per the germline V gene, CDR1 is LNHDA and CDR2 is SQIVND (reference sequence). The donors belonged to the approximately 120-subject validation cohort, separate from the roughly 670-subject first cohort. The genes are TRBV19 and TRBJ1-1, with TRBD1 identical over 10 bases. Sequencing was performed on PBMCs. The sequence was collected from a young woman in good health and CMV-seropositive. As DNA, the CDR3 is TGTGCCAGTAGCTCGTTGGGACAGGGGTACACTGAAGCTTTCTTT. It translates to CASSSLGQGYTEAFF.